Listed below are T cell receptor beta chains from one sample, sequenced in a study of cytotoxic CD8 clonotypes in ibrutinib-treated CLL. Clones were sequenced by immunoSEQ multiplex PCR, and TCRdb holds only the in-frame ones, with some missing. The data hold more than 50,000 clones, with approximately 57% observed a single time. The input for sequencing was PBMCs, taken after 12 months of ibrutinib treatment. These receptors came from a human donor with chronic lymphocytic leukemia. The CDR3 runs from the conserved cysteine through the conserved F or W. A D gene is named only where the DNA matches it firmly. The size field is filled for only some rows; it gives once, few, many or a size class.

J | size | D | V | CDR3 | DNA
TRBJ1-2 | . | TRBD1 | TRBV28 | CASRTGTDYGDTF | TGTGCCAGCAGAACCGGGACAGATTATGGCGACACCTTC
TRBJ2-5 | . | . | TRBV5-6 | CASSLVETQYF | TGTGCCAGCAGCTTGGTAGAGACCCAGTACTTC
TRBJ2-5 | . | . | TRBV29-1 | CSVSQSFQETQYF | TGCAGCGTTAGTCAGTCCTTCCAAGAGACCCAGTACTTC
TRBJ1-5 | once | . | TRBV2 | CASSAGNNNQPQHF | TGTGCCAGCAGCGCCGGGAACAACAATCAGCCCCAGCATTTT
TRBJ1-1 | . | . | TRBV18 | CASSPRSADANTEAFF | TGTGCCAGCTCACCACGATCCGCCGATGCGAACACTGAAGCTTTCTTT
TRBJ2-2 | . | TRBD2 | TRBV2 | CASSGRLAGNTGELFF | TGTGCCAGCAGTGGGAGGCTAGCGGGGAACACCGGGGAGCTGTTTTTT
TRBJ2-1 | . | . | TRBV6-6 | CASSPDGAQSNEQFF | TGTGCCAGCAGTCCTGACGGGGCACAATCCAATGAGCAGTTCTTC
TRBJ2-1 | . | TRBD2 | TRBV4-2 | CASSQDWGGSGKLHNEQFF | TGTGCCAGCAGCCAAGATTGGGGGGGTAGCGGGAAGCTTCACAATGAGCAGTTCTTC
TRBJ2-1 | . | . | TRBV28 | CASSLTSVTFNEQFF | TGTGCCAGCAGTTTAACCAGCGTTACTTTCAATGAGCAGTTCTTC
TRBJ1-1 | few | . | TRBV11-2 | CASSLGLRDTEAFF | TGTGCCAGCAGCTTGGGACTCAGAGACACTGAAGCTTTCTTT
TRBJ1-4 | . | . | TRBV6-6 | CASRALVGGRKLFF | TGTGCCAGCAGGGCGTTAGTGGGGGGGCGTAAACTGTTTTTT
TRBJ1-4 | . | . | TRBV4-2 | CASSQDYKGLGEKLFF | TGTGCCAGCAGCCAAGATTATAAGGGCTTAGGTGAAAAACTGTTTTTT
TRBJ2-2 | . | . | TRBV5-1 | CASSLKVSGTGELFF | TGCGCCAGCAGCTTGAAGGTCAGCGGCACCGGGGAGCTGTTTTTT
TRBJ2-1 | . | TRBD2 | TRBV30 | CAWSVRAGGGWNEQFF | TGTGCCTGGAGTGTAAGGGCGGGAGGAGGTTGGAATGAGCAGTTCTTC
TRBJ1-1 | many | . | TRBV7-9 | CASQSSTMNTEAFF | TGTGCCAGCCAAAGTTCCACCATGAACACTGAAGCTTTCTTT
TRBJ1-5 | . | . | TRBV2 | CASSPDSYSNQPQHF | TGTGCCAGCAGTCCGGACAGTTATAGCAATCAGCCCCAGCATTTT
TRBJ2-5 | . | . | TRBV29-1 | CSVSNEGLMYQETQYF | TGCAGCGTGTCGAATGAGGGACTGATGTACCAAGAGACCCAGTACTTC
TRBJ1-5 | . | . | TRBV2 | CASSARDGNQPQHF | TGTGCCAGCAGTGCCCGGGACGGCAATCAGCCCCAGCATTTT
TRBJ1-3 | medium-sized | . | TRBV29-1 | CSVGDRTVGRGNTIYF | TGCAGCGTTGGAGATCGGACGGTCGGCCGTGGAAACACCATATATTTT
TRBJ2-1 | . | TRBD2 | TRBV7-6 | CASSLVSGGNNEQFF | TGTGCCAGCAGCTTAGTTAGCGGGGGCAACAATGAGCAGTTCTTC
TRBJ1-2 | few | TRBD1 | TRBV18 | CATTGTADYGYTF | TGTGCCACCACGGGGACAGCCGACTATGGCTACACCTTC
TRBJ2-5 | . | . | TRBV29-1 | CSVHPGKETQYF | TGCAGCGTCCACCCCGGGAAAGAGACCCAGTACTTC
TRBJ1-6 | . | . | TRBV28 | CASSPSDSSYNSPLHF | TGTGCCAGCAGTCCATCGGACAGCTCCTATAATTCACCCCTCCACTTT
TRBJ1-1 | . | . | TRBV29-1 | CSVTGVSNTEAFF | TGCAGCGTGACAGGCGTCTCCAACACTGAAGCTTTCTTT
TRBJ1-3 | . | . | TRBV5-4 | CASSPGEGGDTIYF | TGTGCCAGCAGCCCGGGGGAGGGAGGAGACACCATATATTTT
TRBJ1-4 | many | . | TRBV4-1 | CASSQELVRAEKLFF | TGCGCCAGCAGTCAAGAGCTGGTCCGGGCTGAAAAACTGTTTTTT
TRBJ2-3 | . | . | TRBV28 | CASSLTGDLTDTQYF | TGTGCCAGCAGTTTAACGGGAGATCTCACAGATACGCAGTATTTT
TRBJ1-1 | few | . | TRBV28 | CASRGKPEAFF | TGTGCCAGCAGGGGGAAACCTGAAGCTTTCTTT
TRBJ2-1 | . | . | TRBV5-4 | CASSLQGIETQPEQFF | TGTGCCAGCAGCCTGCAGGGAATAGAAACCCAGCCTGAGCAGTTCTTC
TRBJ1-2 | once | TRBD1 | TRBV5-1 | CASSRGQVYGYTF | TGCGCCAGCAGCAGGGGACAGGTCTATGGCTACACCTTC
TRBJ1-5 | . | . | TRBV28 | CASSLGPLNQPQHF | TGTGCCAGCAGTTTAGGACCCCTCAATCAGCCCCAGCATTTT
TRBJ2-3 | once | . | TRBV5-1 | CASSLKEKTDTQYF | TGCGCCAGCAGCTTAAAGGAAAAGACAGATACGCAGTATTTT
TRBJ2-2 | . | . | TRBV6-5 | CASSVRGAGELFF | TGTGCCAGCAGTGTCAGGGGCGCCGGGGAGCTGTTTTTT
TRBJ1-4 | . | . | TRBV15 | CATSLAGQGGEKLFF | TGTGCCACCAGCCTCGCAGGTCAGGGTGGTGAAAAACTGTTTTTT
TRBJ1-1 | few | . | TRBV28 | CASSLLGTEAFF | TGTGCCAGCAGTTTATTAGGGACTGAAGCTTTCTTT
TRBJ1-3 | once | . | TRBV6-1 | CASRLAAESGNTIYF | TGTGCCAGCAGGCTCGCCGCGGAGTCTGGAAACACCATATATTTT
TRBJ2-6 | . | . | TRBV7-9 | CASSPGSVITSGANVLTF | TGTGCCAGCAGCCCCGGGTCAGTTATTACCTCTGGGGCCAACGTCCTGACTTTC
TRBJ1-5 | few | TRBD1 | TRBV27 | CASSPGTGGNQPQHF | TGTGCCAGCAGCCCCGGGACAGGGGGCAATCAGCCCCAGCATTTT
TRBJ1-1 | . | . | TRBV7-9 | CASSLERDTEAFF | TGTGCCAGCAGCTTAGAAAGGGACACTGAAGCTTTCTTT
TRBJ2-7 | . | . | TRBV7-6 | CASSLGPAGYEQYF | TGTGCCAGCAGCTTAGGTCCCGCAGGCTACGAGCAGTACTTC
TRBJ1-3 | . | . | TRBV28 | CASTRDRGFSGNTIYF | TGTGCCAGCACAAGAGATCGGGGTTTCTCTGGAAACACCATATATTTT
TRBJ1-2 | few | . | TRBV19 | CASRDSKDGYTF | TGTGCCAGTCGAGACTCAAAGGATGGCTACACCTTC
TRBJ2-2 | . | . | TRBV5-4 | CASSLGDPHTGELFF | TGTGCCAGCAGCTTGGGGGACCCCCACACCGGGGAGCTGTTTTTT
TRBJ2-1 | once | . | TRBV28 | CASSLTPSIGREQFF | TGTGCCAGCAGTTTAACGCCCTCGATAGGGAGGGAGCAGTTCTTC
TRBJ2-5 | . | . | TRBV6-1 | CASSMRAEETQYF | TGTGCCAGCAGCATGAGGGCGGAAGAGACCCAGTACTTC
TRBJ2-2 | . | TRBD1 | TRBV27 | CASSLRTGAGELFF | TGTGCCAGCAGTTTACGGACAGGGGCCGGGGAGCTGTTTTTT
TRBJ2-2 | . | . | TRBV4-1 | CASSQDQGNGELFF | TGCGCCAGCAGCCAAGATCAGGGAAACGGGGAGCTGTTTTTT
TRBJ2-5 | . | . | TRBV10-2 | CASTQGGETQYF | TGCGCCAGCACGCAGGGCGGGGAGACCCAGTACTTC
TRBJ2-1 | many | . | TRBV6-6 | CASSYVGNEQFF | TGTGCCAGCAGTTACGTGGGGAATGAGCAGTTCTTC
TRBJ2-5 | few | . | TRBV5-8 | CASSFSRLGLGTQYF | TGTGCCAGCAGCTTCTCGCGGCTCGGATTGGGGACCCAGTACTTC
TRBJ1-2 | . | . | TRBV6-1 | CASSEDVEQVYGYTF | TGTGCCAGCAGTGAAGATGTGGAACAGGTTTATGGCTACACCTTC
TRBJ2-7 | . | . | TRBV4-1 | CASSPTDFLGGYEQYF | TGCGCCAGCAGCCCTACGGACTTTCTTGGGGGCTACGAGCAGTACTTC